A selection of T cell receptor beta chains follows, all from one sample in a study of T cell responses to AZD1222 COVID-19 vaccine. The repertoire was sequenced with immunoSEQ multiplex PCR; TCRdb's copy has only in-frame clones and lacks some. The sample contains 150,000 to 200,000 clones, roughly nine tenths of which appear only once. The sample in question was peripheral blood, obtained 28 days after the second dose of the MenACWY control vaccine. The receptors originated from an adult who received the MenACWY meningococcal vaccine as a control. The conserved cysteine and the conserved F or W are not part of the CDR3 here. The D gene is left open where the match is weak. The size entry is marked missing in some rows and otherwise reads once, few, many or a size class.

d_call,v_call,clone_size,j_call,cdr3_length,cdr3_aa
-,TRBV19,-,TRBJ2-1,11,ASKFRGGNEQF
TRBD2,TRBV6-6,-,TRBJ2-7,13,ASSLIAGVSGEQY
-,TRBV7-9,-,TRBJ1-3,12,ASSPGGSGNTIY
-,TRBV9,-,TRBJ1-2,13,ASSAWDGRRTGYT
TRBD2,TRBV27,-,TRBJ2-1,15,ASRRRTSNTILHEQF
-,TRBV27,-,TRBJ1-2,13,ASSFSHSVGRGYT
-,TRBV9,-,TRBJ2-7,13,ASSVLAFPGGEQY
-,TRBV19,few,TRBJ1-3,14,ASSDYTRSSGNTIY
TRBD1,TRBV5-1,-,TRBJ1-2,11,ASSLGTGTGYT
TRBD2,TRBV5-4,-,TRBJ2-1,13,ASSLELAGRNEQF
TRBD1,TRBV14,once,TRBJ2-1,14,ASSQDTGGWYNEQF
TRBD1,TRBV5-1,-,TRBJ1-4,12,ASSSNRGLEKLF
-,TRBV9,-,TRBJ2-7,12,ASSRSGFTYEQY
-,TRBV29-1,-,TRBJ2-1,9,SVAALNEQF
-,TRBV28,-,TRBJ1-4,15,AIQSMGGLGTNEKLF
-,TRBV30,-,TRBJ2-5,11,AWSGWVRSTQY
-,TRBV11-2,few,TRBJ2-7,12,ASSFQLDSYEQY
-,TRBV12-3/TRBV12-4,-,TRBJ1-1,11,ASTGDGAPGAF
-,TRBV24-1,-,TRBJ2-4,11,ATSDPGGNIQY
TRBD1,TRBV5-4,once,TRBJ2-1,14,ASSSVPTGVGNEQF
TRBD2,TRBV27,-,TRBJ2-1,11,AVTSEHYNEQF
TRBD2,TRBV4-2,-,TRBJ2-1,15,ASSQDWAGVRSNEQF
TRBD1,TRBV5-8,-,TRBJ2-3,16,ASSPDPGQPISTDTQY
-,TRBV7-3,-,TRBJ1-2,11,ASSLYEGSGYT
TRBD2,TRBV5-1,-,TRBJ2-7,13,ASSFIAGDSYEQY
-,TRBV28,-,TRBJ2-3,13,ASSLGGSPTDTQY
TRBD1,TRBV19,-,TRBJ1-3,15,ASRPGTGGYSGNTIY
TRBD1,TRBV27,-,TRBJ1-4,13,ASSHLQGANEKLF
-,TRBV3-1/TRBV3-2,-,TRBJ2-3,14,ASSQDLAGHTDTQY
-,TRBV19,-,TRBJ2-7,11,ASSMVVAYEQY
-,TRBV19,-,TRBJ1-4,14,ASSIDRPGGDEKLF
-,TRBV10-3,-,TRBJ2-5,11,AIRQVSQETQY
TRBD1,TRBV12-3/TRBV12-4,-,TRBJ2-7,11,ASRRTGVYEQY